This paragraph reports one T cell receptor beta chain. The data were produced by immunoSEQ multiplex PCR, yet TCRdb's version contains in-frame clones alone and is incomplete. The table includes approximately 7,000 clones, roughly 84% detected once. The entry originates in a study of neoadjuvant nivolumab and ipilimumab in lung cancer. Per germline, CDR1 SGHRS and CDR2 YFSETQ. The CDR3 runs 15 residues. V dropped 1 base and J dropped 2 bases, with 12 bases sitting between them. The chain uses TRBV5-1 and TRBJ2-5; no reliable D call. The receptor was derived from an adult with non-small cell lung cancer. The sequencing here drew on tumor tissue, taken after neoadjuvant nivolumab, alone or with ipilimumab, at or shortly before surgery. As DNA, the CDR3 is TGCGCCAGCAGCTTGCTGAGCCAACCGCAAGAGACCCAGTACTTC. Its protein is CASSLLSQPQETQYF.